The clone carrying this T cell receptor (beta chain) was seen a few times. TCRdb ran MiXCR on the RACE reads and lists one entry per CDR3 protein. Here the sample spans approximately 370,000 distinct CDR3 sequences, 5.5% being singletons. This entry belongs to a study of human T cells and chemical hapten exposure. The CDR3 is made up of 18 amino acids. Germline lookup yields CDR1 SGHDN and CDR2 FVKESK. The V end lost 0 bases, the J end lost 2 bases, and 17 bases lay between the germline ends. Time point described: pre-sensitization, week 0. Documented treatment: therapeutic diphenylcyclopropenone sensitization with weekly scalp DPC.

This clonotype was sampled from a woman aged 18-29 years with alopecia areata. Some clones in this sample may be carry-over from other donors' samples. The genes are TRBV14 and TRBJ2-1; D possibly matches TRBD1 or TRBD2 (5 bases each). The input for sequencing was whole blood, taken in connection with sensitization to the hapten diphenylcyclopropenone (DPC). CDR3 coding DNA: TGTGCCAGCAGCCAAGATGTCGTTGGGACGATGCCCTACAATGAGCAGTTCTTC. Translation: CASSQDVVGTMPYNEQFF. Supplemented by reference TRBV14 and TRBJ2-1, the full variable domain reads EAGVTQFPSHSVIEKGQTVTLRCDPISGHDNLYWYRRVMGKEIKFLLHFVKESKQDESGMPNNRFLAERTGGTYSTLKVQPAELEDSGVYFCASSQDVVGTMPYNEQFFGPGTRLTVL.